Listed below are T cell receptor beta chains from one sample, sequenced in a study of cytomegalovirus exposure and HLA in healthy donors. Produced via immunoSEQ multiplex PCR; TCRdb's table is partial and in-frame only. The sample lists over 110,000 clones; about 80% were seen once. The material sequenced was PBMCs. The receptors were sampled from a man aged 40-49 years in good health and CMV-seronegative. CDR3s include the opening cysteine and the closing phenylalanine or tryptophan. A D gene is named only where the DNA matches it firmly. Part of the rows lack a size; the others show once, few, many or a class for expanded clones.

TRBJ1-2 | - | TRBV10-3 | TRBD1 | 13 | CATGQGASYGYTF | TGTGCCACCGGACAGGGGGCTAGTTATGGCTACACCTTC
TRBJ1-2 | - | TRBV7-6 | - | 14 | CASSLADSSGGYTF | TGTGCCAGCAGCTTAGCGGACAGTTCGGGTGGCTACACCTTC
TRBJ1-6 | - | TRBV7-2 | - | 12 | CASNRVGSPLHF | TGTGCCAGCAACAGGGTGGGTTCACCCCTCCACTTT
TRBJ1-2 | - | TRBV6-5 | - | 15 | CASSYSGRGLYGYTF | TGTGCCAGCAGTTACTCAGGCAGAGGCCTCTATGGCTACACCTTC
TRBJ2-5 | - | TRBV10-3 | - | 16 | CAISVQGGGYQETQYF | TGTGCCATCAGTGTACAGGGTGGCGGTTACCAAGAGACCCAGTACTTC
TRBJ1-6 | - | TRBV6-1 | TRBD1 | 13 | CASRTGRNSPLHF | TGTGCCAGCAGGACAGGGCGGAATTCACCCCTCCACTTT
TRBJ2-3 | - | TRBV5-1 | TRBD2 | 16 | CASRTRGSGGTDTQYF | TGCGCCAGCAGGACGCGGGGCAGCGGGGGAACAGATACGCAGTATTTT
TRBJ1-1 | few | TRBV5-1 | - | 14 | CASSYQGQNTEAFF | TGCGCCAGCAGCTATCAGGGACAGAACACTGAAGCTTTCTTT
TRBJ1-4 | - | TRBV5-5 | - | 13 | CASSGATNEKLFF | TGTGCCAGCAGTGGAGCAACTAATGAAAAACTGTTTTTT
TRBJ1-1 | - | TRBV5-1 | - | 13 | CASSLDLGPEAFF | TGCGCCAGCAGCTTGGATTTGGGGCCTGAAGCTTTCTTT
TRBJ1-2 | - | TRBV6-5 | - | 14 | CASRGSPQAGGYTF | TGTGCCAGCAGGGGTAGCCCCCAGGCGGGTGGCTACACCTTC
TRBJ1-4 | - | TRBV7-2 | TRBD1 | 17 | CASSRRQGRVGNEKLFF | TGTGCCAGCAGCCGAAGACAGGGCCGCGTTGGGAATGAAAAACTGTTTTTT
TRBJ1-2 | - | TRBV6-4 | - | 12 | CASEPGNYGYTF | TGTGCCAGTGAACCAGGGAACTATGGCTACACCTTC
TRBJ2-7 | - | TRBV7-9 | - | 14 | CASSLGGGGYEQYF | TGTGCCAGCAGCTTAGGGGGCGGCGGTTACGAGCAGTACTTC
TRBJ2-6 | few | TRBV13 | - | 15 | CASSQRLSGANVLTF | TGTGCCAGCAGTCAGAGACTCTCTGGGGCCAACGTCCTGACTTTC
TRBJ1-1 | - | TRBV10-2 | - | 15 | CASSEGGFLNTEAFF | TGCGCCAGCAGTGAGGGGGGGTTCTTGAACACTGAAGCTTTCTTT
TRBJ2-7 | - | TRBV27 | TRBD1 | 14 | CASSTGTGGREQYF | TGTGCCAGCAGCACCGGGACAGGGGGCCGCGAGCAGTACTTC
TRBJ2-7 | - | TRBV6-1 | TRBD2 | 17 | CASSEFLAGGRGNEQYF | TGTGCCAGCAGTGAATTCCTTGCGGGGGGGAGAGGTAACGAGCAGTACTTC
TRBJ1-5 | - | TRBV6-1 | - | 15 | CASSEAAGSNQPQHF | TGTGCCAGCAGTGAAGCGGCAGGTAGCAATCAGCCCCAGCATTTT
TRBJ2-1 | - | TRBV2 | TRBD1 | 12 | CAARRDSNEQFF | TGTGCCGCCCGACGGGACAGCAATGAGCAGTTCTTC
TRBJ2-1 | - | TRBV4-3 | TRBD1 | 14 | CASSQVKGAIEQFF | TGCGCCAGCAGCCAAGTAAAGGGGGCAATTGAGCAGTTCTTC
TRBJ2-7 | few | TRBV27 | TRBD1 | 15 | CASSLRTGGTYEQYF | TGTGCCAGCAGTCTCCGGACAGGGGGCACTTACGAGCAGTACTTC
TRBJ1-5 | - | TRBV6-6 | - | 16 | CASTTLGGGSNQPQHF | TGTGCCAGCACTACCCTAGGGGGGGGGAGCAATCAGCCCCAGCATTTT
TRBJ1-4 | - | TRBV6-5 | TRBD1 | 14 | CASSQGGTNEKLFF | TGTGCCAGCAGTCAGGGGGGAACTAATGAAAAACTGTTTTTT
TRBJ2-3 | - | TRBV5-5 | TRBD2 | 14 | CASSQGGGSDTQYF | TGTGCCAGCAGTCAAGGCGGGGGATCAGATACGCAGTATTTT
TRBJ1-1 | - | TRBV6-1 | TRBD1 | 16 | CASSETTGGRNTEAFF | TGTGCCAGCAGCGAAACGACAGGGGGCCGGAACACTGAAGCTTTCTTT
TRBJ1-2 | - | TRBV28 | - | 13 | CASSLRGARGYTF | TGTGCCAGCAGTTTACGGGGGGCGCGTGGCTACACCTTC
TRBJ2-3 | - | TRBV5-4 | - | 14 | CASSLGGPTDTQYF | TGTGCCAGCAGCTTGGGGGGGCCCACAGATACGCAGTATTTT
TRBJ2-3 | - | TRBV28 | TRBD2 | 16 | CASSELAGGFTDTQYF | TGTGCCAGCAGTGAGCTAGCGGGGGGTTTCACAGATACGCAGTATTTT
TRBJ2-2 | - | TRBV11-2 | TRBD1 | 16 | CASSLRSTGVTGELFF | TGTGCCAGCAGCTTGAGGAGTACAGGGGTCACCGGGGAGCTGTTTTTT
TRBJ1-3 | once | TRBV5-1 | - | 15 | CASSLGVSSGNTIYF | TGCGCCAGCAGCTTAGGGGTGAGCTCTGGAAACACCATATATTTT
TRBJ1-2 | - | TRBV7-2 | TRBD1 | 17 | CASSLAGQGSRLGGYTF | TGTGCCAGCAGCTTAGCGGGACAGGGTTCTCGACTGGGAGGCTACACCTTC
TRBJ1-4 | - | TRBV4-1 | - | 14 | CASSERVVNEKLFF | TGCGCCAGCAGCGAACGGGTAGTGAATGAAAAACTGTTTTTT
TRBJ1-5 | - | TRBV25-1 | - | 15 | CASSEVRGENQPQHF | TGTGCCAGCAGTGAAGTCAGGGGCGAGAATCAGCCCCAGCATTTT
TRBJ2-1 | few | TRBV5-1 | TRBD1 | 15 | CASSLGTGDYNEQFF | TGCGCCAGCAGCTTGGGGACAGGGGACTACAATGAGCAGTTCTTC
TRBJ1-5 | - | TRBV4-1 | TRBD1 | 16 | CASSQSLGQGDQPQHF | TGCGCCAGCAGCCAAAGCTTGGGACAGGGCGATCAGCCCCAGCATTTT
TRBJ2-1 | - | TRBV18 | - | 14 | CASSPQSSYNEQFF | TGTGCCAGCTCACCTCAGTCCTCCTACAATGAGCAGTTCTTC
TRBJ2-7 | - | TRBV5-1 | TRBD1 | 14 | CASSLAGQKYEQYF | TGCGCCAGCAGCTTGGCGGGACAGAAATACGAGCAGTACTTC
TRBJ1-6 | - | TRBV10-2 | - | 16 | CASTPGRGNYNSPLHF | TGCGCCAGCACCCCGGGGAGGGGAAATTATAATTCACCCCTCCACTTT
TRBJ1-2 | - | TRBV4-3 | TRBD1 | 16 | CASSQNRQGVRYGYTF | TGCGCCAGCAGCCAGAATCGACAGGGCGTTCGCTATGGCTACACCTTC
TRBJ1-5 | - | TRBV19 | - | 14 | CASQQGVRNQPQHF | TGTGCCAGCCAACAGGGAGTCCGCAATCAGCCCCAGCATTTT
TRBJ1-1 | once | TRBV6-5 | - | 14 | CASSYSQGFAEAFF | TGTGCCAGCAGTTACTCGCAGGGTTTCGCTGAAGCTTTCTTT
TRBJ1-2 | - | TRBV13 | - | 14 | CASSLRLGATGYTF | TGTGCCAGCAGCTTAAGGCTGGGGGCGACGGGCTACACCTTC
TRBJ1-2 | - | TRBV6-6 | - | 15 | CASRQQLHANYGYTF | TGTGCCAGCAGGCAACAGCTACACGCTAACTATGGCTACACCTTC
TRBJ2-7 | - | TRBV19 | - | 16 | CASSIEALVSTYEQYF | TGTGCCAGTAGTATAGAAGCGCTAGTAAGTACCTACGAGCAGTACTTC
TRBJ2-1 | - | TRBV2 | - | 14 | CASSQDRSIGEQFF | TGTGCCAGCAGTCAAGACAGGTCCATAGGGGAGCAGTTCTTC
TRBJ2-7 | few | TRBV5-1 | TRBD1 | 14 | CASSSTGSPYEQYF | TGCGCCAGCAGCTCGACAGGGAGCCCCTACGAGCAGTACTTC